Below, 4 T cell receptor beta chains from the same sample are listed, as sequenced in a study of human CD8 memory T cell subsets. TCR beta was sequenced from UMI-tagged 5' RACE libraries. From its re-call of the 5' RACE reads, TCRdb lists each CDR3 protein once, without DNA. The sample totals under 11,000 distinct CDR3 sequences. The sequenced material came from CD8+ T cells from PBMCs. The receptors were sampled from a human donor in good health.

The CDR3 is CASSPGTGSSEQYF. The rearrangement joins TRBV28 to TRBJ2-7; absent DNA, TCRdb's TRBD1 call cannot be checked. Germline V lookup: CDR1 MDHEN, CDR2 SYDVKM. The CDR3 spans 14 residues.

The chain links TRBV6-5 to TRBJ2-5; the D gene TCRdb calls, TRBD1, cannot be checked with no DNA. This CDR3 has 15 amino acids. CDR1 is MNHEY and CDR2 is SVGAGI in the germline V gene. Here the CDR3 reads CASSYGTKAYETQYF.

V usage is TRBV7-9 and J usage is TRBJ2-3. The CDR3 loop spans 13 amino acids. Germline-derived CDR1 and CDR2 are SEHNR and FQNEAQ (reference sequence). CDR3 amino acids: CASSPRNTDTQYF.

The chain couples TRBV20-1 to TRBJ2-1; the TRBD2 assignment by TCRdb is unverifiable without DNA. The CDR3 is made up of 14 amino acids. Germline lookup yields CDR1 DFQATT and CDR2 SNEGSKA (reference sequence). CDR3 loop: CSARWEWPNNEQFF.